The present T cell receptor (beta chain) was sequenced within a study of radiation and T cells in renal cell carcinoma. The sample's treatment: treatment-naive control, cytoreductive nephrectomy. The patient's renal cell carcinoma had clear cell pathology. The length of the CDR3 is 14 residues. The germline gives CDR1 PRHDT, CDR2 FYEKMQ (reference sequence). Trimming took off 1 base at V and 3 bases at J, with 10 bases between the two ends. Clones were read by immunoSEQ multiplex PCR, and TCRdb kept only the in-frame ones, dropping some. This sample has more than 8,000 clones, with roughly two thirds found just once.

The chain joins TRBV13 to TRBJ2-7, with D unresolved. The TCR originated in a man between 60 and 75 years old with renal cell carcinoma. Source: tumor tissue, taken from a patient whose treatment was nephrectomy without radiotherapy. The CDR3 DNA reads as TGTGCCAGCAGCTTAGCAGCGATTAACTACGAGCAGTACTTC. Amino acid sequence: CASSLAAINYEQYF.